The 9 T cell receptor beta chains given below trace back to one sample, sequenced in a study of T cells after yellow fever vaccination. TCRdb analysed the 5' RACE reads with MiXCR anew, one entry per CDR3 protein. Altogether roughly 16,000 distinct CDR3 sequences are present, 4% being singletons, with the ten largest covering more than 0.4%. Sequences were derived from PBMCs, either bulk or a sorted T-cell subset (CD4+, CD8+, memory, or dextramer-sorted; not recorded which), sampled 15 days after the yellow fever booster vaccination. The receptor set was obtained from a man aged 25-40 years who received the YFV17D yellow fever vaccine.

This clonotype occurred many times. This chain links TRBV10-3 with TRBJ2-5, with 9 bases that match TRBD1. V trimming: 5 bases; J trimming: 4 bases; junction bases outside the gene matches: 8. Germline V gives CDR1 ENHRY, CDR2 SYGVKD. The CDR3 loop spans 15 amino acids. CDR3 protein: CAISTTGGRGETQYF. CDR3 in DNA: TGTGCCATCAGTACCACAGGGGGCAGGGGAGAGACCCAGTACTTC.

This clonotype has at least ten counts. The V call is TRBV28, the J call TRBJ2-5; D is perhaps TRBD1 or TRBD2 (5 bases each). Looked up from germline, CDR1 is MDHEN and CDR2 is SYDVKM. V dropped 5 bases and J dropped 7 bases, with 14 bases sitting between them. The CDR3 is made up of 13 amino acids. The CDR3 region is CASSLGTEATQYF. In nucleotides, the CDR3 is TGTGCCAGCAGTCTAGGGACCGAAGCGACCCAGTACTTC.

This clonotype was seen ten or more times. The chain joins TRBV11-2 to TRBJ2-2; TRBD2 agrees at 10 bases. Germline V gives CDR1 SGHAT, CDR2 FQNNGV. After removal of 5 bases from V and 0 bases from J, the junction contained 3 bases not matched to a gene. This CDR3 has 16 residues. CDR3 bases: TGTGCCAGCAGCCCAGGACTAGCGGCGAACACCGGGGAGCTGTTTTTT. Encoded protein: CASSPGLAANTGELFF.

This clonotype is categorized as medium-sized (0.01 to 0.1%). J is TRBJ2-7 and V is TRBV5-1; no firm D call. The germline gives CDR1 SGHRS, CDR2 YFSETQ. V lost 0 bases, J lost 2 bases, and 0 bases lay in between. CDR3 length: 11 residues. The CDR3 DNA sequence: TGCGCCAGCAGCTTGGCCTACGAGCAGTACTTC. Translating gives CASSLAYEQYF.

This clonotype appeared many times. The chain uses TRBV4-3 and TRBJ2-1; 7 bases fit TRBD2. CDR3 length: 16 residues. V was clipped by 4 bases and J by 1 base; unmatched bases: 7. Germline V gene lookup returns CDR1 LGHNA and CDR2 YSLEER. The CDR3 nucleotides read TGCGCCAGCAGCCTGGGAGCGGGAAAATCCTACAATGAGCAGTTCTTC. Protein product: CASSLGAGKSYNEQFF.

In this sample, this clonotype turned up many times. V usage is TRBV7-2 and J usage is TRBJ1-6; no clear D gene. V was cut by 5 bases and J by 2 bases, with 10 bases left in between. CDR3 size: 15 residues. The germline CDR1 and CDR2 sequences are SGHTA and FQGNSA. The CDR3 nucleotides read TGTGCCAGCAGCCCCGGGAGGACCTATAATTCACCCCTCCACTTT. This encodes CASSPGRTYNSPLHF.

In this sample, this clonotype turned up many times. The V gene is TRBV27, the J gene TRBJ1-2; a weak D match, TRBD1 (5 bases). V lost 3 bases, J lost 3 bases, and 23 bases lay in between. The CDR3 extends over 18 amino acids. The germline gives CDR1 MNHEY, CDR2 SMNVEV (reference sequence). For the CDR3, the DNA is TGTGCCAGCAGTTTTATTCCCCTCTCCGGGGGAGGTGACTATGGCTACACCTTC. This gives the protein CASSFIPLSGGGDYGYTF.

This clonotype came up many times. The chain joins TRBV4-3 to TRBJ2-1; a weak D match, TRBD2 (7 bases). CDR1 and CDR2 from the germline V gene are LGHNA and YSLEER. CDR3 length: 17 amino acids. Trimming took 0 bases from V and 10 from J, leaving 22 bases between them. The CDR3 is CASSQEGRGPGQKEQFF. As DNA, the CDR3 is TGCGCCAGCAGCCAAGAAGGGAGGGGACCGGGACAAAAGGAGCAGTTCTTC.

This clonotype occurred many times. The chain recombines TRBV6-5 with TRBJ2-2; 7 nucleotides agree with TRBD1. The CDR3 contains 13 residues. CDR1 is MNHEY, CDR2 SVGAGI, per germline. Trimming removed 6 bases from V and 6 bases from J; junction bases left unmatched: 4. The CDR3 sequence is CASRRQGAGELFF. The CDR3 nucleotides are TGTGCCAGCAGACGGCAGGGGGCCGGGGAGCTGTTTTTT.